This T cell receptor (beta chain) was captured in a study of regulatory T cells in long-lasting Graves disease. This clonotype was observed many times. Time point given: newly diagnosed GD, antithyroid drugs for less than 3 months. PBMC-derived RNA was used for the TCR library. TCR beta libraries were built with iRepertoire HTBI primers and Arm-PCR of CDR3 regions. Authors' data handling: The identification of 50 to 65 TRBV and 14 TRBJ segments was made across samples. TCRdb passed the multiplex PCR reads through MiXCR, listing each CDR3 protein once. It is TCRdb's table, rather than the study itself, that gives the V and J calls and clone size. In the table there are a few hundred thousand distinct CDR3 sequences, 16% of which are singletons. The CDR3 totals 15 residues. V was pared by 2 bases and J by 6 bases, with 17 bases between. This sample also appeared in a second study, on T cells in Graves' hyperthyroidism and ophthalmopathy. That work adds: The TCR CDR3 was amplified in a first-round RT-PCR using the HTBI primer set.

The receptor was derived from a middle-aged man with Graves disease. The material was peripheral blood mononuclear cells (PBMCs), obtained at new diagnosis, from a patient treated with antithyroid drugs. V and J are TRBV12-3 or TRBV12-4 and TRBJ2-7, with D tentatively TRBD2 (5 bases). The CDR3 coding sequence is TGTGCCAGCAGTTTAATGATCGGGGTTCGGGGCGAGCAGTACTTC. This translates into CASSLMIGVRGEQYF.